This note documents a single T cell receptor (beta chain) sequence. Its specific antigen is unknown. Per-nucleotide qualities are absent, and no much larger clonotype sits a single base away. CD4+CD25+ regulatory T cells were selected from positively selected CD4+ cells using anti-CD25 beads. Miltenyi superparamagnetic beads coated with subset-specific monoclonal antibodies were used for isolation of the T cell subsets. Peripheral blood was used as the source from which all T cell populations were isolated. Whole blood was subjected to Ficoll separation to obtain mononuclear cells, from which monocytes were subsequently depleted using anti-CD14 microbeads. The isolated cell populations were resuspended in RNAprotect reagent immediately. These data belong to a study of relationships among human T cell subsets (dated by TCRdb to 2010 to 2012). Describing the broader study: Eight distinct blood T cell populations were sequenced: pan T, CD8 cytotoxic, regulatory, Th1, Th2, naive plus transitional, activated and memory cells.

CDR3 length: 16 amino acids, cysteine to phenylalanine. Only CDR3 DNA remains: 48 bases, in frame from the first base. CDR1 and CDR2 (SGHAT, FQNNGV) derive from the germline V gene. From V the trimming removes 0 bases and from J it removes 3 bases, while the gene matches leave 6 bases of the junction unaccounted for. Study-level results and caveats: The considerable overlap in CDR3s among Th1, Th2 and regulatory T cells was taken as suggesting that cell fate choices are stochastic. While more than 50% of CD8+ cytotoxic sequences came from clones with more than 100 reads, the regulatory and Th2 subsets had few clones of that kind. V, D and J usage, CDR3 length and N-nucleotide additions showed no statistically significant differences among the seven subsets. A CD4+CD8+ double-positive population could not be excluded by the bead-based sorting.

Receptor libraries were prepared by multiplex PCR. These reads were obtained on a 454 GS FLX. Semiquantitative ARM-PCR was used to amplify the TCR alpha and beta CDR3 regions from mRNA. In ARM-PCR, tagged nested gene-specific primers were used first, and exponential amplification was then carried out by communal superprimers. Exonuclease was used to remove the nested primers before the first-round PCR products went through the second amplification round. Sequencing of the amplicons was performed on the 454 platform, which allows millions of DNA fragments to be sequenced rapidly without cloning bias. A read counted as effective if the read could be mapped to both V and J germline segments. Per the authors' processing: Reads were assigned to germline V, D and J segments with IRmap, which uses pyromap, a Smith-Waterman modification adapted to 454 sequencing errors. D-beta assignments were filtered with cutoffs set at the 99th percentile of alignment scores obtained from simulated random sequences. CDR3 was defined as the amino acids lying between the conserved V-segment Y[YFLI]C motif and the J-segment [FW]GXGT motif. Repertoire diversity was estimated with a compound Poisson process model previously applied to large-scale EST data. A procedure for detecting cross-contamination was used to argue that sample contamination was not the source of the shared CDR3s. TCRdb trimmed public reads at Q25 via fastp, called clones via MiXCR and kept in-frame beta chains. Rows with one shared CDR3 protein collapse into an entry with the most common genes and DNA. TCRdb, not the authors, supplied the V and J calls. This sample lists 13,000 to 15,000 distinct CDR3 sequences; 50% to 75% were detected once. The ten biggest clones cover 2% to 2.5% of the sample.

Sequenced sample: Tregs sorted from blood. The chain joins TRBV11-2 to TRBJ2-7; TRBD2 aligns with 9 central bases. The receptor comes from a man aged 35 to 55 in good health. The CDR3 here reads CASSLDLTSGDYEQYF. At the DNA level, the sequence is TGTGCCAGCAGCTTAGATTTGACTAGCGGAGACTACGAGCAGTACTTC. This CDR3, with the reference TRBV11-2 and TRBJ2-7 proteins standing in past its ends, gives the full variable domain EAGVAQSPRYKIIEKRQSVAFWCNPISGHATLYWYQQILGQGPKLLIQFQNNGVVDDSQLPKDRFSAERLKGVDSTLKIQPAKLEDSAVYLCASSLDLTSGDYEQYFGPGTRLTVT.